This T cell receptor (beta chain) derives from a study of T cell responses to AZD1222 COVID-19 vaccine (dated by TCRdb to the early 2020s). In terms of the full investigation: AZD1222 recipients given second doses at about 4 weeks or at about 12 weeks were pooled, since spike-specific TCR depth and breadth were not found to differ between the two schedules. TCR sequencing covered some 250 trial participants: 200 to 220 given two doses of AZD1222 and 26 given two doses of MenACWY control vaccine. Trial participants were enrolled by age into subgroups of 18-55, 56-69 and 70-plus years, and around 150, 28 and 57 TCR-sequenced participants, respectively, were included in these subgroups.

In the case of this clone: It lacks a known antigen. The record has no base qualities; no much larger clone is one base away.

The time point label on this specimen signifies: baseline before first vaccination. Samples from vaccinated people were obtained from the UK trials COV001 and COV002, which included a single-blind randomized controlled phase 2/3 trial of AZD1222 (ChAdOx1 nCoV-19) in healthy adults. For TCRbeta chain sequencing, PBMC samples were collected from trial participants at day 0 and at day 28 after the second dose. V sheds 5 bases and J sheds 3 bases, leaving 14 bases between their ends. For CDR1 and CDR2, the germline V gene lists SGHTA and FQGNSA. Taken from cysteine to phenylalanine, the CDR3 has 15 residues. Only CDR3 DNA is held: 45 bases, read in frame from base 1. General conclusions and limits of the study: CD4 TCRs associated with the vaccine covered the entire spike protein, and the dominant responses were in regions 160-218 and 743-854. Conclusions about previously exposed vaccinees are limited, since just 5 or 6 AZD1222 recipients were seropositive for SARS-CoV-2 at baseline. Because no day 14 peak-response samples were available, the repertoires could be characterized only after the peak T cell response. Spike-specific TCR breadth and depth rose significantly after two AZD1222 doses compared with day 0 and with MenACWY recipients. Participants were mostly white British and included more females than males, and it was suggested by the authors that clonal diversity may have been underestimated. In the small 56-69-year group, the increase in depth fell short of significance, most likely because of low power. Epitopes outside the regions mutated in the B.1.351 and B.1.1.7 variants were reportedly recognized by nearly half of the unique spike-specific TCRs.

The CDR3 regions of human TCRbeta chains were analyzed by immunosequencing. Turning to the authors' computational methods: TCRs in the repertoires were compared against a reference library of SARS-CoV-2-specific TCRs that had been generated with the MIRA antigen-specificity platform. Breadth was defined as the fraction of unique TCRs that were SARS-CoV-2-associated, and depth was defined as the fraction of total T cells that were SARS-CoV-2-associated. Using the MIRA data, each spike-specific TCR was mapped to the spike region that the TCR reacts to and placed in a CD4 or CD8 class. Log10-transformed breadth and depth values were compared by one-way ANOVA with Sidak's multiple comparisons tests. In TCRdb, the immuneACCESS table is reduced to in-frame sequences with V and J assigned. These tables do not hold every clone; where another copy was compared, an unresolved V gene accounts for under half, and the others remain unexplained. Clonal size and the V and J genes are those of that table, whereas D and trimming came from the DNA. Present in this sample are roughly 96,000 clones, 85% to 90% of which were seen just once. The ten largest account for approximately 24% of the sample.

The sample consisted of peripheral blood, taken on day 0 of AZD1222 vaccination. The V and J genes are TRBV7-2 and TRBJ2-1; the D gene lacks a confident call. This clonotype was obtained from an adult in good health. The CDR3 loop reads CASSPTGQYYNEQFF. The DNA is as follows: TGTGCCAGCAGCCCGACGGGCCAATACTACAATGAGCAGTTCTTC.